These T cell receptor beta chains were read from a single sample in a study of cytomegalovirus exposure and HLA in healthy donors. Sequencing used immunoSEQ multiplex PCR; TCRdb keeps in-frame clones, though not all of them. The top ten hold around 14% of the sample, which has some 150,000 clones, approximately 80% seen once. The source material was PBMCs. All receptors come from a woman aged 45-60 years in good health and CMV-seronegative. CDR3s include the opening cysteine and the closing phenylalanine or tryptophan. A D gene is named only where the DNA matches it firmly. Rows give clone size only sometimes, using once, few, many, or a class for an expanded clone.

- | TRBJ1-2 | - | TRBV13 | TGTGCCAGCAGCTTGGCCCTAGAGGAGGGCTACACCTTC | CASSLALEEGYTF
TRBD1 | TRBJ1-6 | - | TRBV7-9 | TGTGCCAGCAGCTCAATCGGTAGACAGGGTCGGAATTCACCCCTCCACTTT | CASSSIGRQGRNSPLHF
- | TRBJ1-1 | few | TRBV7-9 | TGTTCCAGCAGCCGACAGGACACTGAAGCTTTCTTT | CSSSRQDTEAFF
TRBD1 | TRBJ2-7 | - | TRBV5-3 | TGTGCCAGAAGCCGGGACAGGGTCTACGAGCAGTACTTC | CARSRDRVYEQYF
TRBD2 | TRBJ2-7 | few | TRBV9 | TGTGCCAGCAGCCCAGGGACTAGCGGCCCCAGCTCCTACGAGCAGTACTTC | CASSPGTSGPSSYEQYF
- | TRBJ2-7 | - | TRBV7-9 | TGTGCCAGCAGCCCCAGCTACGAGCAGTACTTC | CASSPSYEQYF
- | TRBJ1-1 | few | TRBV4-2 | TGTGCCAGCAGCCAAGATTGGGAGTCGAACACTGAAGCTTTCTTT | CASSQDWESNTEAFF
TRBD1 | TRBJ1-1 | - | TRBV5-4 | TGTGCCAGCAGCCGATGGACAGGGGGGACTGAAGCTTTCTTT | CASSRWTGGTEAFF
- | TRBJ2-3 | few | TRBV28 | TGTGCCAGCGTGGGAGGTTGGGATACGCAGTATTTT | CASVGGWDTQYF
- | TRBJ1-2 | - | TRBV19 | TGTGCCAGTACCCGAAAGCGGGGGACTGCGTACGACTATGGCTACACCTTC | CASTRKRGTAYDYGYTF
- | TRBJ2-5 | - | TRBV2 | TGTGCCAGCAGCGGGATGGAGGGGGAGACCCAGTACTTC | CASSGMEGETQYF
- | TRBJ2-1 | - | TRBV7-2 | TGTGCCAGCAGCTTAGTGGGCCAGCTCGGTGAGCAGTTCTTC | CASSLVGQLGEQFF
- | TRBJ2-1 | - | TRBV11-2 | TGTGCCAGCAACCGACGGGGGTGGAATGAGCAGTTCTTC | CASNRRGWNEQFF
TRBD2 | TRBJ2-5 | - | TRBV12-5 | TGTGCTAGTGGTTTGGTACTGGGACTAGCGGGGGGGCTCAAGACCCAGTACTTC | CASGLVLGLAGGLKTQYF
TRBD1 | TRBJ2-7 | - | TRBV12-5 | TGTGCTAGTGGCCCCCCAGGGGGTTCTCTCCGAGGCGAGCAGTACTTC | CASGPPGGSLRGEQYF
TRBD2 | TRBJ2-2 | - | TRBV29-1 | TGCAGCGTTGAGCGCATCGAGCGGGGCAACACCGGGGAGCTGTTTTTT | CSVERIERGNTGELFF
- | TRBJ1-1 | once | TRBV7-2 | TGTGCCAGCAGCTTAGCTTTCGGGGGCACTGAAGCTTTCTTT | CASSLAFGGTEAFF
- | TRBJ2-7 | once | TRBV4-2 | TGTGCCAGCAGCCGCCGACTAGATTTCCACGAGCAGTACTTC | CASSRRLDFHEQYF
TRBD2 | TRBJ2-1 | - | TRBV4-3 | TGCGCCAGCAGCCAGGATGGGACTACCTACAATGAGCAGTTCTTC | CASSQDGTTYNEQFF
TRBD2 | TRBJ2-2 | - | TRBV7-3 | TGTGCCAGCAGCTTAATGCGGGGGGGAAAGAACGGGGAGCTGTTTTTT | CASSLMRGGKNGELFF
- | TRBJ1-6 | once | TRBV7-2 | TGTGCCAGCAGCCCGTGGACAGTCTATATGGATTCACCCCTCCACTTT | CASSPWTVYMDSPLHF
- | TRBJ2-5 | once | TRBV6-6 | TGTGCCAGCAGTTACTCGAGCGGAGGGCAAGAGACCCAGTACTTC | CASSYSSGGQETQYF
- | TRBJ1-1 | - | TRBV21-1 | TGTGCCAGCGAGGCAGGGCGGATGAACACTGAAGCTTTCTTT | CASEAGRMNTEAFF
- | TRBJ1-4 | - | TRBV7-9 | TGTGCCAGCAGCCACAGGGCAACTAATGAAAAACTGTTTTTT | CASSHRATNEKLFF
TRBD1 | TRBJ1-1 | - | TRBV7-9 | TGTGCCAGCAGCTTACTACAGGGGTTCACTGAAGCTTTCTTT | CASSLLQGFTEAFF
- | TRBJ2-5 | - | TRBV27 | TGTGCCAGCAGCCATGCCCCGGACAGCTCCTCGATCCAGTACTTC | CASSHAPDSSSIQYF
- | TRBJ1-1 | - | TRBV7-8 | TGTGCCAGCAGCCCAAGGCAGGGGAGGAACACTGAAGCTTTCTTT | CASSPRQGRNTEAFF
TRBD1 | TRBJ1-1 | - | TRBV28 | TGTGCCAGCAGCCGAGGACAGGGATACACTGAAGCTTTCTTT | CASSRGQGYTEAFF
TRBD1 | TRBJ2-1 | - | TRBV5-4 | TGTGCCAGCAGCTGGGGACAGTACAATGAGCAGTTCTTC | CASSWGQYNEQFF
- | TRBJ1-1 | - | TRBV5-4 | TGTGCCAGCAGCCACCCGGACAGCAACACTGAAGCTTTCTTT | CASSHPDSNTEAFF
TRBD1 | TRBJ1-1 | few | TRBV4-3 | TGCGCCAGCAGCCAAGGAGGTAGAGGACAGGGGATGACTGAAGCTTTCTTT | CASSQGGRGQGMTEAFF
TRBD1 | TRBJ1-1 | few | TRBV5-6 | TGTGCCAGCAGCTTACAGGGGCCGAACACTGAAGCTTTCTTT | CASSLQGPNTEAFF
TRBD2 | TRBJ2-1 | - | TRBV5-6 | TGTGCCAGCAGCTTGTCGGGGGGGAATGAGCAGTTCTTC | CASSLSGGNEQFF
- | TRBJ1-1 | - | TRBV18 | TGTGCCAGCTCACCAATATATAGCACTGAAGCTTTCTTT | CASSPIYSTEAFF
- | TRBJ1-5 | - | TRBV2 | TGTGCCAGCAGTCCTAACCCTAATCAGCCCCAGCATTTT | CASSPNPNQPQHF
- | TRBJ1-1 | - | TRBV5-4 | TGCGCCAGCAGCTTAGGGGTAGGGCAGTTATCTGAAGCTTTCTTT | CASSLGVGQLSEAFF
TRBD1 | TRBJ2-7 | few | TRBV6-1 | TGTGCCAGCAGTGACCGGGACAGGGGGTTTAGGCAGTACTTC | CASSDRDRGFRQYF
TRBD2 | TRBJ2-1 | once | TRBV5-1 | TGCGCCAGCAGCTTGTTTACTAGCGGGATCGATGAGCAGTTCTTC | CASSLFTSGIDEQFF
- | TRBJ1-1 | - | TRBV5-1 | TGCGCCAGCAGCTCTGGGACACCGAACACTGAAGCTTTCTTT | CASSSGTPNTEAFF